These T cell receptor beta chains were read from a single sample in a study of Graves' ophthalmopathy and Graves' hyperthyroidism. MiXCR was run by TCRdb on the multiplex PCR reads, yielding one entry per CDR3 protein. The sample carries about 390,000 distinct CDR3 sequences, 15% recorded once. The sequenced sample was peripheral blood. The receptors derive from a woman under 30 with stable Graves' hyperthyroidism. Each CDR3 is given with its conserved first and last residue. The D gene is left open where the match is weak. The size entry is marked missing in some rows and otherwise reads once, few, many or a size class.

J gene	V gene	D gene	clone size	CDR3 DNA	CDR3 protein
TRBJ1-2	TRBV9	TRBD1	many	TGTGCCAGCAGCGTAGAAGCTATGGTGGACAGGGTTTCCTATGGCTACACCTTC	CASSVEAMVDRVSYGYTF
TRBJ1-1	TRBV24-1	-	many	TGTGCCACCAGGGGACAGAACACTGAAGCTTTCTTT	CATRGQNTEAFF
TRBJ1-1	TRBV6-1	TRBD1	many	TGTGCCAGCAGTGTATGGGACAGTCGGAACACTGAAGCTTTCTTT	CASSVWDSRNTEAFF
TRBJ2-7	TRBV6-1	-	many	TGTGCCAGCAGTGGAACAGGAGTCAGCCTCTACGAGCAGTACTTC	CASSGTGVSLYEQYF
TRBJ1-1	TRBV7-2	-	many	TGTGCCAGCAGCTCCTCCGAGGGGATGAACACTGAAGCTTTCTTT	CASSSSEGMNTEAFF
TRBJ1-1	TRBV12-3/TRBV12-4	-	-	TGTGCCAGCAGCCGACAGGTAGGGGGCACTGAAGCTTTCTTT	CASSRQVGGTEAFF
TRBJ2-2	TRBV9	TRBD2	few	TGTGCCCGGGCTAGCGGGGGCCTTAACATCGGGGAGCTGTTTTTT	CARASGGLNIGELFF
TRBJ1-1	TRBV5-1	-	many	TGCGCCAGCAATGGACGGCTTGGAACTGAAGCTTTCTTT	CASNGRLGTEAFF
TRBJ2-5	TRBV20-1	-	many	TGCAGTGCTAGAGACACACTGTTGACCCAGTACTTC	CSARDTLLTQYF
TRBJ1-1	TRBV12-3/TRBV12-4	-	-	TGTGCCAGCACCCAAAGGACGGGGGACGCTGAAGCTTTCTTT	CASTQRTGDAEAFF
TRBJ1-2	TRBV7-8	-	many	TGTGCCAGCAGCCCAACCGAACAGTATTTTTATGGCTACACCTTC	CASSPTEQYFYGYTF
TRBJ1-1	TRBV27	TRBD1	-	TGTGCCAGCAGCTATGGACAGGGAAGTCTCCGAGCTTTCTTT	CASSYGQGSLRAFF
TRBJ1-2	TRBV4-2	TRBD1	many	TGTGCCAGCAGCCAAGAAGACAGGGCGGGGGGCTACACCTTC	CASSQEDRAGGYTF
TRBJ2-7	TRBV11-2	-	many	TGTGCCAGCAGCGGCGGCCGGGAGCAGTACTTC	CASSGGREQYF
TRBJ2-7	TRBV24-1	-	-	TGTGCCCCGGGGTTGCACGAGCAGTACTTC	CAPGLHEQYF
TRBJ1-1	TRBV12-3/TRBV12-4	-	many	TGTGCCAGCACACTGGGACTGACCACTGAAGCTTTCTTT	CASTLGLTTEAFF
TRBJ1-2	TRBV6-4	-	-	TGTGCCAGCAGTTACTCCCAGTTCTATGGCTACACCTTC	CASSYSQFYGYTF
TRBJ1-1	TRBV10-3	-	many	TGTGCCGTCACCGCCTCTACAGGGAACACTGAAGCTTTCTTT	CAVTASTGNTEAFF
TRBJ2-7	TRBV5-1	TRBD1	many	TGCGCCAGCAGCTTGGTCCGGGACAGGGCCCACGAGCAGTACTTC	CASSLVRDRAHEQYF
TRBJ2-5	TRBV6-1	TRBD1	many	TGTGCCAGCAGTGAATACGGACAGGGAGGAGAGACCCAGTACTTC	CASSEYGQGGETQYF
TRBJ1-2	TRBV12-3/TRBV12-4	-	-	TGTGCCAGCAGTTTAGTCGGTTGGAAAGGCTACACCTTC	CASSLVGWKGYTF
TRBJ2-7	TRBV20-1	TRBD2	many	TGCAGTGCCAGCGGGGGGGGTTACGAGCAGTACTTC	CSASGGGYEQYF